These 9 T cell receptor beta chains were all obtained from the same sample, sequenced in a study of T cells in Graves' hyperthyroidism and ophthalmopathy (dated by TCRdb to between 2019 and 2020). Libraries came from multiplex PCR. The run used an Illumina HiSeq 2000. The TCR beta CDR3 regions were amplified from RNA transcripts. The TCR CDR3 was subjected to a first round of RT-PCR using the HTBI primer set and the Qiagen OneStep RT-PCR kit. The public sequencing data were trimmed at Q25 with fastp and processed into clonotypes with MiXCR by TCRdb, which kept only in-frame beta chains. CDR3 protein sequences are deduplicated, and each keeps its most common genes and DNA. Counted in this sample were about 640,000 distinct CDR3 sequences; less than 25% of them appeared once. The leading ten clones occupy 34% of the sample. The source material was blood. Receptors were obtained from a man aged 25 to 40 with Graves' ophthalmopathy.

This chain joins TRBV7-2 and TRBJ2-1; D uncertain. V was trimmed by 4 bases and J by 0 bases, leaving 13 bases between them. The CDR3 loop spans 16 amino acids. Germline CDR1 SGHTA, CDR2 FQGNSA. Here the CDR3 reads CASSSTVLSSYNEQFF. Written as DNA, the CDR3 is TGTGCCAGCAGCTCCACGGTACTTAGCTCCTACAATGAGCAGTTCTTC.

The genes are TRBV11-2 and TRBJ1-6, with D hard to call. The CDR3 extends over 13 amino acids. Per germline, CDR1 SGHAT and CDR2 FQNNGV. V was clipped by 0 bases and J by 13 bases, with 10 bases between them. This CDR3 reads CASSLDEVYPLHF. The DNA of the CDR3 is TGTGCCAGCAGCTTAGATGAGGTTTACCCCCTCCACTTT.

The CDR3 DNA reads TGCAGTGCTAGAGATTCAAGATTCTCTGGAAACACCATATATTTT. Its protein is CSARDSRFSGNTIYF. This sequence joins TRBV20-1 and TRBJ1-3; D is undetermined. V was clipped by 0 bases and J by 0 bases, with 9 bases between them. The CDR3 spans 15 residues. CDR1 DFQATT and CDR2 SNEGSKA come from the germline V gene (reference sequence).

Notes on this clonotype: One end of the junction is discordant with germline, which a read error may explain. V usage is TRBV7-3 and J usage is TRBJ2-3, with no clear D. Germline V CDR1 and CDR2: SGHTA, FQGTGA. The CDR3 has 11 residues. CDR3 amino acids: CANSLTGTQYF. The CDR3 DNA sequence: TGTGCCAACAGCTTAACTGGTACGCAGTATTTT.

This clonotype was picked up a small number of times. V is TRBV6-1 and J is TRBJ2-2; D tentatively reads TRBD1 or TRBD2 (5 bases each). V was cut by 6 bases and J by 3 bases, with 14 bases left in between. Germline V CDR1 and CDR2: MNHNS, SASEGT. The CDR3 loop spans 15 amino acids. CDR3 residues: CASRSGAGDTGELFF. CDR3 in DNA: TGTGCCAGCAGGTCCGGGGCAGGCGACACCGGGGAGCTGTTTTTT.

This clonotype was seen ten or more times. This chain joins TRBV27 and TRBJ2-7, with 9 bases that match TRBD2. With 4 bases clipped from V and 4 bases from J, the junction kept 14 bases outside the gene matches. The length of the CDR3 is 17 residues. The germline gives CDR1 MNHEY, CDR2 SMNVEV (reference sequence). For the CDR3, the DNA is TGTGCCAGCAGTTCTCTCGGGGTAGCGGGAGCGTCGTACGAGCAGTACTTC. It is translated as CASSSLGVAGASYEQYF.

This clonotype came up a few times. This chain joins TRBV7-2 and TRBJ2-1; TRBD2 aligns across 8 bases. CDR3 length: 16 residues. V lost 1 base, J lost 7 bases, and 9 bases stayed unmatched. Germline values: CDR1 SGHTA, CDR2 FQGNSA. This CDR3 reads CASSLVFLAGFNEQFF. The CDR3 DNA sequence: TGTGCCAGCAGCTTAGTTTTTCTAGCGGGTTTTAATGAGCAGTTCTTC.

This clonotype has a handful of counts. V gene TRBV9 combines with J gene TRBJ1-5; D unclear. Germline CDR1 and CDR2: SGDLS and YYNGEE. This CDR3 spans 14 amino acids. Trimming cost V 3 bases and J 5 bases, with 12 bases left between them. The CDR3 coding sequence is TGTGCCAGCAGCGCCGGGATAAACTATCAGCCCCAGCATTTT. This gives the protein CASSAGINYQPQHF.

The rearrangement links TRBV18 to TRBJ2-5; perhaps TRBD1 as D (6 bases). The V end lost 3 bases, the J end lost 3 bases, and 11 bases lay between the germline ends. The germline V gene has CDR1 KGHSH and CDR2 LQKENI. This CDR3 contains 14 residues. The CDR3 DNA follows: TGTGCCAGCTCACCGGGGACATTAGAAGAGACCCAGTACTTC. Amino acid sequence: CASSPGTLEETQYF.